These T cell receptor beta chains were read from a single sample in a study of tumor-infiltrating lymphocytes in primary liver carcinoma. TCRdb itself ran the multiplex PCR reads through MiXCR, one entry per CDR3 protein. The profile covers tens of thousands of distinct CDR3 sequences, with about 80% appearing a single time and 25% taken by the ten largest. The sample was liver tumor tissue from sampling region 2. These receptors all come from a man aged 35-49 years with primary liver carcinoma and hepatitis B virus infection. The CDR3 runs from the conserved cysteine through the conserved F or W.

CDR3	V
CTSNGEGANEKLFF	TRBV6-1
CASSPRGAGGRDEQYF	TRBV4-1
CASSQGSSFSYEQYF	TRBV4-1
CASSRRWDREDHQQYF	TRBV18
CASSYSTLAGAYEQYF	TRBV6-6
CPSSLGDRGLQETQYF	TRBV7-9
CASSRSGSDNEQFF	TRBV11-2
CASSHIAGVERDTQYF	TRBV4-1
CASSLGQSNAEAFF	TRBV12-3/TRBV12-4
CASKGGTGKRGANVLTF	TRBV28
CATSDFLADTQYF	TRBV24-1
CASSQLTGCDTVAFF	TRBV4-1
CASSLLAGGEQYF	TRBV28
CASTLGGNYGYTF	TRBV28
CSVPGTPYSTDTQYF	TRBV29-1
CNVAAGRGYGYTF	TRBV29-1
CVGSYSSSGNEQFF	TRBV6-5
CSVEALAEVNEQFF	TRBV29-1
CTSSPPTEGAGGYTF	TRBV7-9
CASSPAGTKGETQYF	TRBV9
CASLGPPENIQHF	TRBV6-1
CASSQWTSGIDMQYF	TRBV14
CASSSGGLAGCSEQFF	TRBV6-5
CTSRGLVREHNEQFF	TRBV6-5
CASSKEGSEQFF	TRBV13
CASSFRNSYNEQFF	TRBV28
CASSPEISNEQLF	TRBV7-3
CASSFASGIQDTRYF	TRBV11-2
CSVGTGSRQYF	TRBV29-1
CASRLSVLSSYNEQFF	TRBV6-6
CTSIGTTGTDTQYF	TRBV2
CASNYTVDGTGELFF	TRBV6-5
CASSLVLIGEMEAFF	TRBV4-1
CAEGGTYEQYF	TRBV6-1
CASSLGRGASEKLFF	TRBV5-8
CAIGPGVYRNTEAFF	TRBV10-3
CASSYGSLSADTQYF	TRBV7-3
CDSSQVRGQHQHF	TRBV4-1
CASNYSAVSYEQYF	TRBV6-5